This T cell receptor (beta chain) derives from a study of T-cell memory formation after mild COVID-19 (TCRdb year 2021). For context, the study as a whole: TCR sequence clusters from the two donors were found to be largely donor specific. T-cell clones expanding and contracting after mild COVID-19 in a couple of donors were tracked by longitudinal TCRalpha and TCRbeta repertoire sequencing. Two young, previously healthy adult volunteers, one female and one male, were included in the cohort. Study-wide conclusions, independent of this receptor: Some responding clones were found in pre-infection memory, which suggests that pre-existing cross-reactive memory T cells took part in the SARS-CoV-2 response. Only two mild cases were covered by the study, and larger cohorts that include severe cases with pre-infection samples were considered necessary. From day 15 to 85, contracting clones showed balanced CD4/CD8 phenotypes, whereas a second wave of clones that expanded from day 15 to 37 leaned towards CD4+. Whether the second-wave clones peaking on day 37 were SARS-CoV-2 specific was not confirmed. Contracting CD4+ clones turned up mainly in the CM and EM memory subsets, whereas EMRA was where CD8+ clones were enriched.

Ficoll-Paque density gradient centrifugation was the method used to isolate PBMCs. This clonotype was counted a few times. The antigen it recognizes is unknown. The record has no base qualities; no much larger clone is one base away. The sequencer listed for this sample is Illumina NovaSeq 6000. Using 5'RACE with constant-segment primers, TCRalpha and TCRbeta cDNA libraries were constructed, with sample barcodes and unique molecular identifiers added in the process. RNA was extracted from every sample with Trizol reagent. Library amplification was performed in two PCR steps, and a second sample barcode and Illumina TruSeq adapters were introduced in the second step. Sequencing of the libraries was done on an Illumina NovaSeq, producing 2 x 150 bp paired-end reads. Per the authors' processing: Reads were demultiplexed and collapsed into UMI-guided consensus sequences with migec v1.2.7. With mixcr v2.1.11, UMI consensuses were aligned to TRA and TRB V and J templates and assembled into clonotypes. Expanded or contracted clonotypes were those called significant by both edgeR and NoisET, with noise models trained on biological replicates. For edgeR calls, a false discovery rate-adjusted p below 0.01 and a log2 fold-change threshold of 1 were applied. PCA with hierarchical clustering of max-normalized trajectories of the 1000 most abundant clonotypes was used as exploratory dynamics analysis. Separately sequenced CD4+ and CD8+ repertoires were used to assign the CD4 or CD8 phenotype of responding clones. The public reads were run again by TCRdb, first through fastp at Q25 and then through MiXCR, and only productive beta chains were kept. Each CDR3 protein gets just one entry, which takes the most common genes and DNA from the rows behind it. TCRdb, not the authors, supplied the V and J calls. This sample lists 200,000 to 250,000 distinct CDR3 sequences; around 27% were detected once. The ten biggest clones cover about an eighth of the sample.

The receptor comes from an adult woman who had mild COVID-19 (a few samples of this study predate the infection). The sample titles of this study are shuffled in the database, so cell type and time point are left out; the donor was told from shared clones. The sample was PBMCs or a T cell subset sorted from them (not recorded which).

For the CDR3, the sequence is CSARDSQGYNSPLHF. The nucleotide sequence is TGCAGTGCTAGAGATTCCCAGGGGTATAATTCACCCCTCCACTTT. Recombination connected TRBV20-1 to TRBJ1-6; possibly the D gene is TRBD1, per 6 matching bases. V is pared back by 0 bases and J by 4 bases, with 10 bases lying between the germline termini. Based on the germline V gene (reference sequence), the CDR1 and CDR2 sequences are DFQATT and SNEGSKA. Including the terminal cysteine and phenylalanine, the CDR3 comprises 15 residues. Kept here is only the CDR3 DNA, which spans 45 bases and is read in frame from base 1.